This TCR beta chain derives from a study of blood T cell repertoires in COVID-19. The CDR3 consists of 13 residues. Trimming at V came to 6 bases and at J to 4 bases, leaving 2 bases not matched to a gene. CDR1 and CDR2 from the germline V gene are SEHNR and FQNEAQ (reference sequence). Measured with immunoSEQ multiplex PCR; TCRdb has only the in-frame clones, and not every one. The sample lists some 140,000 clones, 79% occurring once. This clone was observed a handful of times. The genes are TRBV7-9 and TRBJ1-3; 8 bases agree with TRBD1. The TCR comes from a man in his sixties with acute or convalescent COVID-19. The sample taken for sequencing was peripheral blood. CDR3 bases: TGTGCCAGCAGGAGACAGGGGGGAAACACCATATATTTT. Translating gives CASRRQGGNTIYF.